A selection of T cell receptor beta chains follows, all from one sample in a study of OX40 agonist ivuxolimab in advanced cancers. The data were produced by immunoSEQ multiplex PCR, yet TCRdb's version contains in-frame clones alone and is incomplete. The sample contains 90,000 to 100,000 clones, 88% of which appear only once. Source: CD4+ or CD8+ T cells sorted from blood, taken in a trial of the OX40 agonist ivuxolimab. The receptors were gathered from an adult with an advanced solid tumor such as melanoma, head and neck, liver or kidney cancer. Both conserved end residues are part of each CDR3. A D gene is named only where the DNA matches it firmly. The size entry is marked missing in some rows and otherwise reads once, few, many or a size class.

TRBV5-1	.	TRBJ2-7	.	CASSLAGTFSYEQYF	TGCGCCAGCAGCTTGGCGGGTACCTTCTCCTACGAGCAGTACTTC
TRBV18	TRBD2	TRBJ2-3	.	CASSLLAGGDTDTQYF	TGTGCCAGCTCACTGCTAGCGGGAGGGGACACAGATACGCAGTATTTT
TRBV6-5	.	TRBJ1-1	.	CATGNTNTEAFF	TGTGCCACGGGTAACACGAACACTGAAGCTTTCTTT
TRBV6-6	.	TRBJ1-1	once	CASSYPSNGGTFF	TGTGCCAGCAGTTACCCCTCAAACGGGGGGACTTTCTTT
TRBV5-4	TRBD2	TRBJ2-3	.	CASSYGLGGAGVTDTQYF	TGTGCCAGCAGTTACGGCCTCGGGGGAGCGGGAGTCACAGATACGCAGTATTTT
TRBV29-1	TRBD1	TRBJ2-1	.	CSGWTGLNEQFF	TGCAGCGGTTGGACAGGGCTCAATGAGCAGTTCTTC
TRBV4-1	TRBD2	TRBJ2-3	.	CASSQDPLAGETDTQYF	TGCGCCAGCAGCCAAGATCCCCTAGCGGGAGAAACAGATACGCAGTATTTT
TRBV6-1	.	TRBJ1-1	.	CASRFSGRAEAFF	TGTGCCAGCAGGTTTTCGGGAAGGGCTGAAGCTTTCTTT
TRBV7-2	.	TRBJ2-1	.	CASSPNIDEQFF	TGTGCCAGCAGCCCCAACATCGATGAGCAGTTCTTC
TRBV7-2	TRBD1	TRBJ1-2	.	CASSLDTGGYSGYTF	TGTGCCAGCAGCTTAGATACAGGGGGCTATTCGGGCTACACCTTC
TRBV6-5	.	TRBJ2-7	.	CASSFPGSYEQYF	TGTGCCAGCAGTTTCCCCGGGAGCTACGAGCAGTACTTC
TRBV5-1	TRBD2	TRBJ2-1	.	CASSPVAGGNNEQFF	TGCGCCAGCAGCCCTGTAGCGGGAGGGAACAATGAGCAGTTCTTC
TRBV4-1	.	TRBJ2-1	once	CASSQQGGANYNEQFF	TGCGCCAGCAGCCAGCAAGGGGGAGCTAACTACAATGAGCAGTTCTTC
TRBV6-6	.	TRBJ2-2	.	CASRLNQDTGELFF	TGTGCCAGCCGACTAAATCAAGACACCGGGGAGCTGTTTTTT
TRBV4-1	.	TRBJ2-7	.	CASSQWRGEEQYF	TGCGCCAGCAGCCAATGGCGAGGGGAGGAGCAGTACTTC
TRBV4-3	.	TRBJ2-2	.	CASSQTDTTGELFF	TGCGCCAGCAGCCAAACAGATACCACCGGGGAGCTGTTTTTT
TRBV11-2	TRBD2	TRBJ2-5	.	CASSLAGGRETQYF	TGTGCCAGCAGCTTAGCGGGAGGAAGAGAGACCCAGTACTTC
TRBV12-5	TRBD2	TRBJ2-3	.	CASGSGLAGGDTQYF	TGTGCTAGTGGTTCCGGACTAGCGGGAGGAGATACGCAGTATTTT